This T cell receptor beta chain originates from a study of cytomegalovirus exposure and HLA in healthy donors (dated by TCRdb to the late 2010s). Background on the whole study: According to a later analysis, one platform produced both the approximately 110 validation repertoires and the 720 or so repertoires of the first cohort. High-throughput TCR immunosequencing, statistical association of individual TCRs with disease status, and machine learning were combined to predict cytomegalovirus infection status. The study aimed to test whether signatures of past pathogen exposure could be identified by cataloging public T cell receptors. Besides the first cohort of under 700 subjects, a separate validation cohort made up of roughly 120 different subjects was used. Broader findings and caveats from the paper: The classifier was reported to diagnose cytomegalovirus status with high specificity and sensitivity in both the original and validation cohorts. A later analysis had no HLA typing for the validation cohort, so co-occurrence there was scored across all 120 repertoires. Three of the identified cytomegalovirus-associated TCR beta chains were confirmed in vitro to be specific for cytomegalovirus antigens. The authors suggested that the approach could potentially be generalized to other disease states and immunological phenotypes. While some public TCRs were present in many individuals, most TCR sequences turned up only very rarely across donors. In the study, 164 TCR beta chains were listed as associated with cytomegalovirus. A later analysis found that TCRs clustered in the first cohort also tended to co-occur in the 120 or so validation repertoires, with approximately 94% of cluster scores above 0.

In the case of this clone: Its specific antigen is unknown. Base qualities are not recorded, but no much larger clone differs from it by a single base.

Separate from the roughly 700-subject first cohort, the validation cohort of 90 to 150 subjects was the group to which the donors belonged. Preparation of the library involved the immunoSEQ multiplex PCR assay. Per the authors' processing: A statistical classification framework was built for diagnosing cytomegalovirus status from the catalog of TCR beta chain sequences. In its TCRdb copy, this immuneACCESS table keeps in-frame sequences only and misses some clones. Where compared with another copy, unresolved V genes explain less than half of these, and the others have no known cause. That table supplies the V and J calls and clone size; D and trimming were determined from the DNA. The sample includes tens of thousands of clones, with roughly 95% observed a single time. The ten largest clonotypes hold under 0.9% of the sample. The sequenced sample consisted of PBMCs. The TCR was taken from a woman aged 18-29 years in good health and CMV-seronegative.

DNA sequence: TGTGCCAGCAGCCGAGGACAGGGGGATGGCTACACCTTC. Its protein is CASSRGQGDGYTF. The chain is made from TRBV7-9 and TRBJ1-2; the central 10 bases match TRBD1. The cysteine opens and the phenylalanine closes a CDR3 of 13 amino acids. Just CDR3 DNA is preserved here, 39 bases in frame from base 1. The germline V gene (reference sequence) sets CDR1 to SEHNR and CDR2 to FQNEAQ. V is cut back by 5 bases and J by 6 bases, with 3 bases in the junction unmatched. With the portions outside the CDR3 filled from the reference TRBV7-9 and TRBJ1-2 genes, the complete variable region becomes DTGVSQNPRHKITKRGQNVTFRCDPISEHNRLYWYRQTLGQGPEFLTYFQNEAQLEKSRLLSDRFSAERPKGSFSTLEIQRTEQGDSAMYLCASSRGQGDGYTFGSGTRLTVV.